This T cell receptor (beta chain) derives from a study of control samples from healthy donors and cancer patients. Profiled with immunoSEQ multiplex PCR; TCRdb holds only in-frame clones, not every one. The sample has about 57,000 clones, approximately 90% seen once. V was clipped by 0 bases and J by 5 bases; unmatched bases: 1. The CDR3 covers 15 residues. Germline V CDR1 and CDR2: LNHNV, YYDKDF (reference sequence). This clone was observed a few times. The chain has TRBV15 and TRBJ2-2, with TRBD1 identical over 9 bases. The sample was PBMCs. The sequence derives from a man aged 25-45 years with colorectal cancer. The CDR3: CATSRETGGTGELFF. The DNA of the CDR3 is TGTGCCACCAGCAGAGAGACAGGGGGTACCGGGGAGCTGTTTTTT. The full variable domain, rest sourced from reference TRBV15 and TRBJ2-2, is DAMVIQNPRYQVTQFGKPVTLSCSQTLNHNVMYWYQQKSSQAPKLLFHYYDKDFNNEADTPDNFQSRRPNTSFCFLDIRSPGLGDTAMYLCATSRETGGTGELFFGEGSRLTVL.